This T cell receptor (beta chain) was sequenced during a study of T cells after yellow fever vaccination. Findings and caveats of the study: It was the secondary response that reached its peak faster, day 5 versus 15, but it was weaker.

Making TCR cDNA involved 5'RACE template switching, which added UMIs and a universal primer site. Using its own MiXCR run on the 5' RACE reads, TCRdb lists one record per CDR3 protein. The sample lists about 120,000 distinct CDR3 sequences; 7.2% were seen once. Germline V gene lookup returns CDR1 SGHKS and CDR2 YYEKEE (reference sequence). This CDR3 has 14 amino acids. V was cut by 0 bases and J by 12 bases, with 16 bases left in between. This clonotype occurred many times. Its antigen is still unknown. This clonotype was obtained from a man between 18 and 29 years old who received the YFV17D yellow fever vaccine. J is TRBJ2-1 and V is TRBV5-5; D gene uncertain. The sequences come from CD4+ T cells sorted from PBMCs, collected approximately 40 days after the first yellow fever vaccination. CDR3 nucleotides: TGTGCCAGCAGCTTGGCAGATCCCAGGTCGGGGCAGTTCTTC. Translated, it gives CASSLADPRSGQFF.